Below are 8 T cell receptor beta chains sequenced from a single sample in a study of shared clonotypes between healthy human individuals. Sequencing used immunoSEQ multiplex PCR; TCRdb keeps in-frame clones, though not all of them. Of a few million clones detected, approximately 94% appear once; the ten largest clones hold around 0.13%. Sample: naive CD4+ T cells sorted from blood. Documented subset: CD45RA+ positively selected. The source of these receptors is a man younger than 35 in good health.

The chain couples TRBV7-9 to TRBJ1-1; tentatively, D is TRBD1 (5 bases). Trimming took 6 bases from V and 1 from J, leaving 15 bases between them. Germline V gene lookup returns CDR1 SEHNR and CDR2 FQNEAQ (reference sequence). This CDR3 has 15 amino acids. CDR3: CASRPSGGSNTEAFF. CDR3 in DNA: TGTGCCAGCAGGCCAAGTGGGGGTTCGAACACTGAAGCTTTCTTT.

The chain links TRBV7-9 to TRBJ1-1; no firm D call. Per germline, CDR1 SEHNR and CDR2 FQNEAQ (reference sequence). The V end lost 1 base, the J end lost 5 bases, and 14 bases lay between the germline ends. The CDR3 covers 15 residues. For the CDR3, the DNA is TGTGCCAGCAGCTTAGTGGAGGGTCCCATGACTGAAGCTTTCTTT. Translating it yields CASSLVEGPMTEAFF.

V usage is TRBV5-1 and J usage is TRBJ2-3; 9 nucleotides line up with TRBD1. From germline, CDR1 is SGHRS and CDR2 YFSETQ. V lost 3 bases and J lost 1; bases outside the gene matches: 0. The CDR3 has 14 residues. The CDR3 here is CASSWDRGTDTQYF. The CDR3 coding sequence is TGCGCCAGCAGCTGGGACAGGGGCACAGATACGCAGTATTTT.

The rearrangement joins TRBV5-4 to TRBJ2-7, with 10 positions matching TRBD1. There are 15 residues in the CDR3. Germline lookup yields CDR1 SGHNT and CDR2 YYREEE (reference sequence). V trimming: 4 bases; J trimming: 3 bases; junction bases outside the gene matches: 7. The CDR3 region has the DNA TGTGCCAGCAGCGGCGGGACAGGGGAAGTCTACGAGCAGTACTTC. Translating gives CASSGGTGEVYEQYF.

This rearrangement joins TRBV5-4 to TRBJ1-1; D may be TRBD1 (5 bases). V was shortened by 4 bases and J by 0 bases, with 13 bases between the two germline ends. Germline V lookup: CDR1 SGHNT, CDR2 YYREEE (reference sequence). There are 15 residues in the CDR3. The CDR3 is CASSLAGPMNTEAFF. The CDR3 bases are TGTGCCAGCAGCCTCGCAGGGCCAATGAACACTGAAGCTTTCTTT.

The CDR3 here is CATSRDDRGEQPQHF. The CDR3 nucleotides read TGTGCCACCAGCAGGGACGACAGGGGAGAACAGCCCCAGCATTTT. The chain has TRBV15 and TRBJ1-5, with 8 bases fitting TRBD1. Germline assignment: CDR1 LNHNV and CDR2 YYDKDF (reference sequence). Trimming at V came to 3 bases and at J to 7 bases, leaving 8 bases not matched to a gene. This CDR3 has 15 residues. The entire variable domain, with the rest obtained from reference TRBV15 and TRBJ1-5, is as follows: DAMVIQNPRYQVTQFGKPVTLSCSQTLNHNVMYWYQQKSSQAPKLLFHYYDKDFNNEADTPDNFQSRRPNTSFCFLDIRSPGLGDTAMYLCATSRDDRGEQPQHFGDGTRLSIL.

DNA for the CDR3: TGTGCCTGGAGTGTACTAGCGGGGGCTGAGCAGTTCTTC. Protein sequence: CAWSVLAGAEQFF. The chain is built from TRBV30 and TRBJ2-1, with 11 bases identical to TRBD2. The CDR3 consists of 13 residues. V lost 0 bases and J lost 9; bases outside the gene matches: 1. CDR1 and CDR2 from the germline V gene are GTSNPN and SVGIG (reference sequence).

As for this clone: Other nucleotide sequences from this sample produce the same CDR3. The chain combines TRBV6-6 with TRBJ1-1; the D is unclear. Germline V CDR1 and CDR2: MNHNY, SVGAGI (reference sequence). This CDR3 comprises 12 residues. The V gene lost 2 bases and the J gene lost 4 bases, with 5 bases spanning the gap. Here the CDR3 DNA reads TGTGCCAGCAGTTACGGGTCCACTGAAGCTTTCTTT. It translates to CASSYGSTEAFF.